This T cell receptor (beta chain) was sequenced in a study of blood T cells in healthy people across ages. The length of the CDR3 is 17 residues. Trimming cost V 6 bases and J 5 bases; bases outside gene matches: 17. The V gene's germline CDR1 is ENHRY and CDR2 SYGVKD. Primers used in a second PCR of about 7 to 12 cycles were a sample-barcoded 5' primer and a J-beta primer mix. One entry per CDR3 protein results from TCRdb running MiXCR on the 5' RACE reads. The sample includes more than 500,000 distinct CDR3 sequences, about 26% of them seen just once. The sample was also linked to a second study, of T cells of mothers and their children.

The chain is built from TRBV10-3 and TRBJ1-1; 8 positions match TRBD1. The receptor was isolated from a boy between 2 and 10 years old in good health. Sequencing was carried out using blood. The CDR3 here is CAIRGVRQGRPVTEAFF. DNA for the CDR3: TGTGCCATCAGGGGTGTAAGACAGGGGAGACCTGTGACTGAAGCTTTCTTT.